This T cell receptor beta chain comes out of a study of shared clonotypes between healthy human individuals. Looking at the study overall: There were three CD4 naive, three CD4 memory, two CD8 naive and one CD8 memory plates per donor.

V shed 8 bases and J 2 bases; nucleotides not matched to a gene: 9. CDR1 and CDR2 (germline): SGHVS, FQNEAQ. The length of the CDR3 is 15 residues. Positive CCR7 selection of CD45RO-negative cells yielded the naive CD8 cells, and terminally differentiated effector memory CD45RA+ cells were excluded. All the donors were Caucasian adults who lived in Nashville, Tennessee. Generated by immunoSEQ multiplex PCR, the TCRdb table keeps only in-frame clones and is missing some. Of millions of clones listed, approximately 95% were seen once; the top ten hold 0.9% to 1.4%. The chain is built from TRBV7-8 and TRBJ2-3, with TRBD2 matching 8 bases. Source material: naive CD8+ T cells sorted from blood. The clonotype was recovered from a man younger than 30 in good health. CDR3 region: CASEGGREATDTQYF. CDR3 coding DNA: TGTGCCAGCGAAGGTGGGCGGGAGGCCACAGATACGCAGTATTTT.